A single sample is the source of the 30 T cell receptor beta chains below, sequenced in a study of CD8 T cells in acute hepatitis C reinfection. The assay was immunoSEQ multiplex PCR, and TCRdb's table has in-frame clones only and misses some. The sample shows 30,000 to 45,000 clones, roughly 85% of them seen only once. Time point described: naive CD8 control sorted from an acute-time-point sample. The specimen was naive CD8+ T cells from PBMCs. These receptors were obtained from a young woman who spontaneously cleared hepatitis C infection.

The rearrangement joins TRBV14 to TRBJ1-2; D might be TRBD1 (6 bases). Deletions cut 2 bases from V and 5 bases from J, with 15 bases between. The CDR3 has 15 residues. CDR1 is SGHDN and CDR2 is FVKESK in the germline V gene. CDR3 nucleotide sequence: TGTGCCAGCAGCCAAACCGGGACATTGAGATATGGCTACACCTTC. Translated: CASSQTGTLRYGYTF. The variable domain in full, completed from reference TRBV14 and TRBJ1-2, reads EAGVTQFPSHSVIEKGQTVTLRCDPISGHDNLYWYRRVMGKEIKFLLHFVKESKQDESGMPNNRFLAERTGGTYSTLKVQPAELEDSGVYFCASSQTGTLRYGYTFGSGTRLTVV.

V gene TRBV13 combines with J gene TRBJ1-3, with no clear D. The ends were cut back, 5 bases at V and 4 bases at J, with 9 bases in the middle. The CDR3 totals 13 residues. Germline V CDR1 and CDR2: PRHDT, FYEKMQ (reference sequence). The CDR3 DNA follows: TGTGCCAGCAGCACCTCAACCGGAAACACCATATATTTT. Translation: CASSTSTGNTIYF.

Only a few counts were recorded for this clone. V and J are TRBV2 and TRBJ2-7; the match to TRBD2 covers 8 bases. The CDR3 has 15 amino acids. J gave up 0 bases and V 2 bases, and 3 bases lay outside the gene matches. Germline assignment: CDR1 SNHLY and CDR2 FYNNEI. CDR3 coding DNA: TGTGCCAGCAGTGAACTGCGGGAGGCCTCCTACGAGCAGTACTTC. This gives the protein CASSELREASYEQYF.

The chain has TRBV7-6 and TRBJ2-3; TRBD1 matches at 8 bases. The trim removed 5 bases at V and 4 bases at J, leaving 5 bases unmatched. This CDR3 region has 14 residues. Germline V gene data show CDR1 as SGHVS and CDR2 as FNYEAQ. The CDR3 nucleotides are TGTGCCAGCAGCCAGACAGGGGTAGCAGATACGCAGTATTTT. Translated: CASSQTGVADTQYF.

This sequence joins TRBV25-1 and TRBJ1-1; D remains unclear. Trimming took 5 bases from V and 4 from J, leaving 8 bases between them. Germline V lookup: CDR1 MGHDK, CDR2 SYGVNS. The CDR3 is 12 amino acids. The CDR3 loop is CASSQGTTEAFF. Written as DNA, the CDR3 is TGTGCCAGCAGTCAAGGCACCACTGAAGCTTTCTTT.

This chain links TRBV18 with TRBJ2-1; D is perhaps TRBD2 (5 bases). Trimming removed 1 base from V and 2 bases from J, with 15 bases in between. The CDR3 runs 17 residues. The germline V gene has CDR1 KGHSH and CDR2 LQKENI. CDR3 protein: CASSPLERQGPYNEQFF. CDR3 coding DNA: TGTGCCAGCTCACCACTGGAGCGGCAAGGTCCCTACAATGAGCAGTTCTTC. Looking up the rest from reference TRBV18 and TRBJ2-1 gives the full variable domain: NAGVMQNPRHLVRRRGQEARLRCSPMKGHSHVYWYRQLPEEGLKFMVYLQKENIIDESGMPKERFSAEFPKEGPSILRIQQVVRGDSAAYFCASSPLERQGPYNEQFFGPGTRLTVL.

The chain couples TRBV7-9 to TRBJ2-3; TRBD2 matches 7 bases. The CDR3 is 16 amino acids. Germline CDR1 is SEHNR and CDR2 is FQNEAQ (reference sequence). V was pared by 5 bases and J by 2 bases, with 10 bases of the junction left unmatched. The CDR3 is CASSDKSGTNTDTQYF. DNA of the CDR3: TGTGCCAGCAGCGATAAATCCGGGACTAACACAGATACGCAGTATTTT. Complete variable domain (other parts from reference TRBV7-9 and TRBJ2-3): DTGVSQNPRHKITKRGQNVTFRCDPISEHNRLYWYRQTLGQGPEFLTYFQNEAQLEKSRLLSDRFSAERPKGSFSTLEIQRTEQGDSAMYLCASSDKSGTNTDTQYFGPGTRLTVL.

The V gene is TRBV29-1, the J gene TRBJ2-5, with D perhaps TRBD1 (5 bases). V was cut by 4 bases and J by 5 bases, with 11 bases left in between. This CDR3 is built from 12 residues. Germline CDR1 reads SQVTM; CDR2 reads ANQGSEA. The CDR3 protein is CSVVLGHETQYF. The DNA for the CDR3 is TGCAGCGTTGTTTTGGGGCACGAGACCCAGTACTTC.

The rearrangement joins TRBV6-6 to TRBJ1-1; D gene unclear. This CDR3 is 15 amino acids long. V lost 1 base and J 0 bases, leaving 9 bases between the germline ends. Germline V lookup: CDR1 MNHNY, CDR2 SVGAGI (reference sequence). CDR3 DNA sequence: TGTGCCAGCAGTTACTTCCGGGATTTGAACACTGAAGCTTTCTTT. It is translated as CASSYFRDLNTEAFF.

The sample holds a few counts of this clone. The V call is TRBV30, the J call TRBJ1-4; D remains unclear. Germline V gene lookup returns CDR1 GTSNPN and CDR2 SVGIG (reference sequence). The V and J ends lost 0 bases and 0 bases respectively, with 8 bases between them. CDR3 length: 15 amino acids. As DNA, the CDR3 is TGTGCCTGGAGTGTCACCGGGTCAACTAATGAAAAACTGTTTTTT. Translating gives CAWSVTGSTNEKLFF.

The CDR3 region is CASMEGRTSYEQYF. In nucleotides, the CDR3 is TGTGCCAGCATGGAGGGGCGGACATCCTACGAGCAGTACTTC. This sequence joins TRBV2 and TRBJ2-7; a possible D gene is TRBD2 (6 bases). Trimming took 7 bases from V and 1 from J, leaving 14 bases between them. From germline, CDR1 is SNHLY and CDR2 FYNNEI. The CDR3 runs to 14 residues.

The rearrangement links TRBV7-3 to TRBJ2-1; 15 bases align to TRBD2. Trimming removed 4 bases from V and 4 bases from J; junction bases left unmatched: 5. The CDR3 has 17 amino acids. Germline V gene sequence: CDR1 SGHTA, CDR2 FQGTGA. The CDR3 reads CASSSPGTSGGYNEQFF. CDR3 in DNA: TGTGCCAGCAGCTCCCCCGGGACTAGCGGGGGGTACAATGAGCAGTTCTTC.

The CDR3 is CASSTSGQIYEQYF. CDR3 nucleotide sequence: TGTGCCAGTAGTACTAGCGGGCAAATCTACGAGCAGTACTTC. The rearrangement uses TRBV19 and TRBJ2-7; 8 bases agree with TRBD2. V shed 4 bases and J 3 bases; nucleotides not matched to a gene: 5. This CDR3 has 14 amino acids. Germline-derived CDR1 and CDR2 are LNHDA and SQIVND (reference sequence).

The chain combines TRBV18 with TRBJ1-2, with D possibly matching TRBD1 (6 bases). The CDR3 has 17 amino acids. The germline V and J ends were trimmed by 0 bases and 4 bases, with 18 bases remaining between them. CDR1 is KGHSH, CDR2 LQKENI, per germline. CDR3: CASSPPAPGVSGYGYTF. The CDR3 DNA sequence: TGTGCCAGCTCACCACCTGCTCCAGGGGTGAGTGGCTATGGCTACACCTTC.

The chain links TRBV19 to TRBJ2-3; possibly TRBD2 for D (6 bases). The CDR3 runs 15 residues. Germline V gene sequence: CDR1 LNHDA, CDR2 SQIVND (reference sequence). V was trimmed by 10 bases and J by 1 base, leaving 18 bases between them. Here the CDR3 DNA reads TGTGCCACCGCGAGACGGGGCGGGGGCACAGATACGCAGTATTTT. As protein: CATARRGGGTDTQYF.

The chain combines TRBV4-1 with TRBJ2-3; maybe TRBD2 (6 bases). The CDR3 spans 20 residues. In germline, CDR1 is MGHRA, CDR2 YSYEKL. Trimming pared 0 bases from V and 1 base from J, leaving 23 bases between. Here the CDR3 reads CASSQEGHTYTGEGTDTQYF. The CDR3 coding sequence is TGCGCCAGCAGCCAAGAAGGACATACTTATACGGGGGAAGGCACAGATACGCAGTATTTT.

This clone occurred a few times. The chain couples TRBV4-2 to TRBJ2-1; 7 nucleotides agree with TRBD2. The CDR3 is made up of 16 amino acids. Trimming took 3 bases from V and 5 from J; bases not matched to a gene: 10. Germline CDR1 is LGHNA and CDR2 is YNFKEQ. The CDR3 here is CASSQALLLANNEQFF. The CDR3 DNA is TGTGCCAGCAGCCAGGCCCTTCTACTAGCGAACAATGAGCAGTTCTTC.

The J gene is TRBJ2-1, the V gene TRBV7-3; 8 nucleotides align to TRBD2. The V and J ends lost 5 bases and 8 bases, in that order; junction bases with no gene match: 5. CDR3 length equals 13 residues. The germline CDR1 and CDR2 sequences are SGHTA and FQGTGA. The CDR3 bases are TGTGCCAGCAGCCCTTTAGCGGGGCATGAGCAGTTCTTC. This codes for CASSPLAGHEQFF.

The rearrangement uses TRBV5-1 and TRBJ2-1; D is unresolved. The CDR3 is 15 residues long. The germline CDR1 and CDR2 sequences are SGHRS and YFSETQ. V shed 6 bases and J shed 8 bases, with 21 bases lying between them. CDR3 region: CASTNDLGVIDEQFF. The CDR3 DNA sequence: TGCGCCAGCACTAACGACCTAGGCGTGATTGATGAGCAGTTCTTC.

The chain has TRBV12-5 and TRBJ2-7; 7 bases fit TRBD1. The junction had 14 bases not matched to a gene; V was cut back by 1 base and J by 5 bases. The CDR3 contains 17 residues. Germline V gene sequence: CDR1 LGHNT, CDR2 FRNRAP. The CDR3, as DNA: TGTGCTAGTGGTTTGGCACCCCTCCAGACAGGGAATCACGAGCAGTACTTC. This gives the protein CASGLAPLQTGNHEQYF.

This clone has a single count. The chain joins TRBV6-5 to TRBJ2-1; D tentatively reads TRBD1 or TRBD2 (5 bases each). Germline values: CDR1 MNHEY, CDR2 SVGAGI. V lost 3 bases and J 9 bases, leaving 12 bases between the germline ends. CDR3 length equals 13 residues. In nucleotides, the CDR3 is TGTGCCAGCAGTTATGGGGGAGCCACTGAGCAGTTCTTC. It encodes CASSYGGATEQFF.

V gene TRBV11-2 combines with J gene TRBJ2-7, with TRBD2 matching over 9 bases. Germline CDR1 reads SGHAT; CDR2 reads FQNNGV. The CDR3 contains 16 residues. Trimming cost V 5 bases and J 0 bases; bases outside gene matches: 8. CDR3 sequence: CASSNLGLAISYEQYF. The CDR3 DNA reads as TGTGCCAGCAGCAATTTGGGACTAGCCATCTCCTACGAGCAGTACTTC. Full variable domain (missing parts from reference TRBV11-2 and TRBJ2-7): EAGVAQSPRYKIIEKRQSVAFWCNPISGHATLYWYQQILGQGPKLLIQFQNNGVVDDSQLPKDRFSAERLKGVDSTLKIQPAKLEDSAVYLCASSNLGLAISYEQYFGPGTRLTVT.

This clone was observed once. This chain uses TRBV7-6 with TRBJ2-7; 7 nucleotides match TRBD1. V dropped 5 bases and J dropped 0; count of bases not matched to a gene: 4. Per the germline V gene, CDR1 is SGHVS and CDR2 is FNYEAQ. The CDR3 is 14 residues long. The chain's CDR3 is CASSLRDSSYEQYF. The CDR3 nucleotides are TGTGCCAGCAGCCTTCGGGACAGCTCCTACGAGCAGTACTTC.

J is TRBJ1-1 and V is TRBV5-1; 9 bases match TRBD1. Germline lookup yields CDR1 SGHRS and CDR2 YFSETQ. This CDR3 is built from 16 residues. The trim removed 4 bases at V and 0 bases at J, leaving 7 bases unmatched. The CDR3 sequence: CASSPGQGYVNTEAFF. CDR3 nucleotides: TGCGCCAGCAGCCCCGGACAGGGGTACGTGAACACTGAAGCTTTCTTT. Looking up the rest from reference TRBV5-1 and TRBJ1-1 gives the full variable domain: KAGVTQTPRYLIKTRGQQVTLSCSPISGHRSVSWYQQTPGQGLQFLFEYFSETQRNKGNFPGRFSGRQFSNSRSEMNVSTLELGDSALYLCASSPGQGYVNTEAFFGQGTRLTVV.

Here the CDR3 reads CASSPRGNTEAFF. In DNA form, the CDR3 reads TGTGCCAGCAGCCCGAGGGGAAACACTGAAGCTTTCTTT. The chain recombines TRBV14 with TRBJ1-1; D perhaps matches TRBD1 (5 bases). This CDR3 region has 13 residues. Germline values: CDR1 SGHDN, CDR2 FVKESK. V was cut by 4 bases and J by 2 bases, with 8 bases left in between.

The chain joins TRBV28 to TRBJ1-4; D may be TRBD1 (6 bases). Germline loops: CDR1 MDHEN, CDR2 SYDVKM. V shed 4 bases and J shed 0 bases, with 12 bases lying between them. The CDR3 totals 16 residues. CDR3 sequence reads: CASSSRDIATNEKLFF. The CDR3, as DNA: TGTGCCAGCAGTTCCCGGGACATAGCAACTAATGAAAAACTGTTTTTT.

This chain connects TRBV5-1 to TRBJ2-1; D remains ambiguous. Germline lookup yields CDR1 SGHRS and CDR2 YFSETQ. This CDR3 is built from 13 residues. V gave up 0 bases and J gave up 5 bases, with 6 bases separating them. The DNA for the CDR3 is TGCGCCAGCAGCTTGGTAGCAAACAATGAGCAGTTCTTC. Residues: CASSLVANNEQFF. The entire variable domain, with the rest obtained from reference TRBV5-1 and TRBJ2-1, is as follows: KAGVTQTPRYLIKTRGQQVTLSCSPISGHRSVSWYQQTPGQGLQFLFEYFSETQRNKGNFPGRFSGRQFSNSRSEMNVSTLELGDSALYLCASSLVANNEQFFGPGTRLTVL.

This clone was counted a single time. V usage is TRBV7-8 and J usage is TRBJ2-1, with TRBD2 matching 13 bases. Germline V gene lookup returns CDR1 SGHVS and CDR2 FQNEAQ. The CDR3 is 20 residues long. The junction had 15 bases not matched to a gene; V was cut back by 0 bases and J by 7 bases. DNA of the CDR3: TGTGCCAGCAGCTTAGCCGCCAGCCCTGGAGGACTAGCGGGAGTTAATGAGCAGTTCTTC. Translating gives CASSLAASPGGLAGVNEQFF.

The count of this clone is one. The J gene is TRBJ2-7, the V gene TRBV10-3; the match to TRBD2 covers 11 bases. V lost 6 bases to trimming and J lost 5 bases; unmatched junction nucleotides: 3. The germline CDR1 and CDR2 sequences are ENHRY and SYGVKD. The length of the CDR3 is 13 residues. This CDR3 reads CAIRHSGRDEQYF. The CDR3 DNA sequence: TGTGCCATCAGGCATAGCGGGAGGGACGAGCAGTACTTC.

The table lists this clone with a count of one. V and J are TRBV27 and TRBJ1-3; D gene ambiguous. Germline CDR1 is MNHEY and CDR2 is SMNVEV (reference sequence). This CDR3 region has 15 residues. V gave up 5 bases and J gave up 0 bases, with 11 bases separating them. The CDR3 DNA follows: TGTGCCAGCAGTCCAACTGGAGCCTCTGGAAACACCATATATTTT. It translates to CASSPTGASGNTIYF.